Presented here are 5 T cell receptor beta chains from one specimen sequenced in a study of blood T cell repertoires in COVID-19. Sequenced by immunoSEQ multiplex PCR; TCRdb stores in-frame clones only, minus some. Of roughly 120,000 clones listed, about 86% are singletons. Sequencing was performed on peripheral blood. These receptors came from a man between 65 and 85 years old who had recovered from COVID-19.

The rearrangement links TRBV28 to TRBJ1-5, with D tentatively TRBD1 (5 bases). The germline V and J ends were trimmed by 4 bases and 2 bases, with 12 bases remaining between them. Germline values: CDR1 MDHEN, CDR2 SYDVKM. CDR3 length: 15 amino acids. The CDR3 loop is CASSSGVRGNQPQHF. CDR3 sequence (DNA): TGTGCCAGCAGTTCGGGGGTGAGAGGCAATCAGCCCCAGCATTTT.

V and J are TRBV7-8 and TRBJ2-1; 11 bases map to TRBD2. V lost 5 bases, J lost 5 bases, and 8 bases stayed unmatched. The CDR3 spans 16 residues. Germline values: CDR1 SGHVS, CDR2 FQNEAQ. The DNA of the CDR3 is TGTGCCAGCAGCCCGAGACTAGCGGGAAGCGACAATGAGCAGTTCTTC. This sequence encodes CASSPRLAGSDNEQFF.

V gene TRBV25-1 combines with J gene TRBJ2-5, with 10 bases aligning to TRBD1. This CDR3 has 14 residues. With V trimmed by 10 bases and J by 3 bases, 8 bases remained unmatched. The germline CDR1 and CDR2 sequences are MGHDK and SYGVNS. The CDR3 sequence: CAIGTGEGEETQYF. CDR3 in DNA: TGTGCCATAGGGACAGGGGAAGGGGAAGAGACCCAGTACTTC. The variable domain in full, with the rest retrieved from reference TRBV25-1 and TRBJ2-5, is EADIYQTPRYLVIGTGKKITLECSQTMGHDKMYWYQQDPGMELHLIHYSYGVNSTEKGDLSSESTVSRIRTEHFPLTLESARPSHTSQYLCAIGTGEGEETQYFGPGTRLLVL.

CDR3 bases: TGTGCCAGCACCCGTTACGGGGGGCATGGCTACACCTTC. It specifies CASTRYGGHGYTF. This sequence joins TRBV28 and TRBJ1-2; maybe TRBD1 (6 bases). The length of the CDR3 is 13 residues. CDR1 and CDR2 (germline): MDHEN, SYDVKM. V was shortened by 7 bases and J by 6 bases, with 15 bases between the two germline ends.

The chain combines TRBV6-4 with TRBJ2-3, with 9 bases lining up with TRBD2. This CDR3 region has 15 residues. Trimming took 4 bases from V and 5 from J; bases not matched to a gene: 7. Germline V gene sequence: CDR1 MRHNA, CDR2 SNTAGT. The CDR3, as DNA: TGTGCCAGCAGTGCTAGCGGGGCGTCCGGAGATACGCAGTATTTT. Amino acids: CASSASGASGDTQYF.